The 15 T cell receptor beta chains listed next were all sequenced from one sample in a study of T cells in Graves' hyperthyroidism and ophthalmopathy. Amplified TCR beta CDR3 regions derived from RNA transcripts. With the HTBI primer set, the TCR CDR3 went through a first round of RT-PCR. TCRdb used MiXCR to reprocess the multiplex PCR reads, holding one entry per CDR3 protein. The sample contains 250,000 to 300,000 distinct CDR3 sequences, around 13% of which appear only once. What was sequenced was blood. The receptors shown here come from a woman aged 35 to 49 with Graves' hyperthyroidism.

The chain couples TRBV4-1 to TRBJ2-1; TRBD1 matches 9 bases. Germline V gene data show CDR1 as MGHRA and CDR2 as YSYEKL. V lost 3 bases, J lost 1 base, and 7 bases stayed unmatched. The CDR3 has 17 amino acids. The CDR3 loop reads CASSHPGTGTSYNEQFF. CDR3 nucleotide sequence: TGCGCCAGCAGCCACCCCGGGACAGGGACGTCCTACAATGAGCAGTTCTTC.

Ten or more counts support this clonotype. V gene TRBV7-9 combines with J gene TRBJ1-1; D ambiguous. Trimming pared 5 bases from V and 1 base from J, leaving 8 bases between. Per germline, CDR1 SEHNR and CDR2 FQNEAQ (reference sequence). CDR3 length: 13 residues. The CDR3 DNA follows: TGTGCCAGCAGCCGGACTGCGAACACTGAAGCTTTCTTT. Translation: CASSRTANTEAFF.

This clonotype occurred many times. The V gene is TRBV6-1, the J gene TRBJ2-1; tentative D call: TRBD2 (5 bases). V lost 4 bases to trimming and J lost 0 bases, with 7 bases between them. CDR1 is MNHNS and CDR2 is SASEGT in the germline V gene. The CDR3 has 14 residues. This chain's CDR3 is CASSARDSYNEQFF. CDR3 in DNA: TGTGCCAGCAGTGCCCGGGACTCCTACAATGAGCAGTTCTTC.

This clonotype was detected many times. CDR3 amino acids: CASRGTGEDEQYF. CDR3 bases: TGTGCCAGCAGGGGGACAGGGGAAGACGAGCAGTACTTC. The chain has TRBV11-3 and TRBJ2-7, with 10 nucleotides matching TRBD1. J lost 5 bases, V lost 6 bases, and 4 bases had no gene match. This CDR3 has 13 residues. Germline V CDR1 and CDR2: SGHNT, YENEEA.

This clonotype has ten or more counts. The chain has TRBV24-1 and TRBJ1-5, with D perhaps matching TRBD1 (5 bases). V shed 9 bases and J shed 2 bases, with 16 bases lying between them. Germline loops: CDR1 KGHDR, CDR2 SFDVKD. The CDR3 sequence is 15 residues long. For the CDR3, the DNA is TGTGCCACCCGGGCGGGCAGGGATGGCAATCAGCCCCAGCATTTT. Encoded protein: CATRAGRDGNQPQHF.

This clonotype was recorded at least ten times. The genes are TRBV5-6 and TRBJ2-1; no clear D. Germline CDR1 SGHDT, CDR2 YYEEEE. This CDR3 is built from 16 residues. V lost 0 bases and J lost 1, with 11 bases in between. DNA of the CDR3: TGTGCCAGCAGCTTGGGCGGCGGCTTGTCCTACAATGAGCAGTTCTTC. It encodes CASSLGGGLSYNEQFF.

This clonotype was counted between two and nine times. J is TRBJ2-5 and V is TRBV14, with TRBD1 identical over 8 bases. This CDR3 has 14 residues. Germline CDR1 reads SGHDN; CDR2 reads FVKESK. V lost 0 bases and J lost 5; bases outside the gene matches: 2. The CDR3, as DNA: TGTGCCAGCAGCCAAGAGACAGGGGTTGAGACCCAGTACTTC. It encodes CASSQETGVETQYF.

This clonotype has a count of ten or more. The chain links TRBV30 to TRBJ2-5, with D possibly matching TRBD2 (7 bases). The CDR3 is 12 amino acids. Germline CDR1 reads GTSNPN; CDR2 reads SVGIG (reference sequence). Trimming pared 4 bases from V and 5 bases from J, leaving 11 bases between. In DNA form, the CDR3 reads TGTGCCTGGATGGGGGGGGGCGAGACCCAGTACTTC. Protein sequence: CAWMGGGETQYF.

In this sample, this clonotype turned up many times. The V and J genes are TRBV20-1 and TRBJ2-1, with 8 bases matching TRBD1. This CDR3 spans 17 amino acids. The V and J ends lost 0 bases and 4 bases, in that order; junction bases with no gene match: 11. Germline V gives CDR1 DFQATT, CDR2 SNEGSKA (reference sequence). CDR3 sequence reads: CSARDPLGTGNYNEQFF. DNA of the CDR3: TGCAGTGCTAGAGATCCGTTAGGGACAGGAAATTACAATGAGCAGTTCTTC.

Only a few counts were recorded for this clonotype. A much larger clone is a single base away; this may be a read error. Since the CDR3 does not end with the conserved phenylalanine or tryptophan, this likely comes from a read error. V gene TRBV28 combines with J gene TRBJ2-7; TRBD1 is a possible D gene (5 bases). Trimming took 7 bases from V and 3 from J, leaving 13 bases between them. The CDR3 consists of 13 residues. Germline CDR1 is MDHEN and CDR2 is SYDVKM. In DNA, the CDR3 is TGTGCCAGCAAGGGGCCGTCATACTACGAGCAGTACTCC. Encoded protein: CASKGPSYYEQYS.

This clonotype came up many times. V and J are TRBV2 and TRBJ2-4, with D possibly being TRBD1 (6 bases). This CDR3 has 15 amino acids. Per germline, CDR1 SNHLY and CDR2 FYNNEI. V lost 6 bases, J lost 4 bases, and 16 bases lay in between. As DNA, the CDR3 is TGTGCCAGCAGCGAAATTAGGACAGAGAAAAACATTCAGTACTTC. Its translation is CASSEIRTEKNIQYF.

With regard to this clonotype: This may arise from a read error, as a much more abundant clone is one base away. This chain uses TRBV28 with TRBJ2-2; D is perhaps TRBD2 (5 bases). CDR3 length: 15 amino acids. CDR1 is MDHEN, CDR2 SYDVKM, per germline. CDR3 nucleotide sequence: TGTGCCCGCAGCCCCCCGGGAAAGAACACCGGGGAGCTGTTTTTT. Protein: CARSPPGKNTGELFF.

The V and J genes are TRBV5-1 and TRBJ2-1; D is uncertain. V was shortened by 3 bases and J by 5 bases, with 12 bases between the two germline ends. Germline CDR1 and CDR2: SGHRS and YFSETQ. The CDR3 is made up of 14 amino acids. The CDR3 region has the DNA TGCGCCAGCAGCTCAATCCCCCGAAACAATGAGCAGTTCTTC. Translation gives CASSSIPRNNEQFF.

This chain joins TRBV19 and TRBJ2-6; either TRBD1 or TRBD2 may supply D (6 bases each). The CDR3 covers 16 residues. Trimming removed 3 bases from V and 2 bases from J, with 11 bases in between. Germline assignment: CDR1 LNHDA and CDR2 SQIVND (reference sequence). CDR3 DNA sequence: TGTGCCAGTAGTATTATGAGGGGGGCTGGGGCCAACGTCCTGACTTTC. It specifies CASSIMRGAGANVLTF.

This chain uses TRBV10-3 with TRBJ2-3, with D possibly TRBD2 on 6 matching bases. CDR3 size: 13 residues. Trimming pared 6 bases from V and 4 bases from J, leaving 11 bases between. Germline assignment: CDR1 ENHRY and CDR2 SYGVKD. CDR3 sequence reads: CAIRGLLSDTQYF. The DNA for the CDR3 is TGTGCCATCAGGGGACTCCTATCAGATACGCAGTATTTT.